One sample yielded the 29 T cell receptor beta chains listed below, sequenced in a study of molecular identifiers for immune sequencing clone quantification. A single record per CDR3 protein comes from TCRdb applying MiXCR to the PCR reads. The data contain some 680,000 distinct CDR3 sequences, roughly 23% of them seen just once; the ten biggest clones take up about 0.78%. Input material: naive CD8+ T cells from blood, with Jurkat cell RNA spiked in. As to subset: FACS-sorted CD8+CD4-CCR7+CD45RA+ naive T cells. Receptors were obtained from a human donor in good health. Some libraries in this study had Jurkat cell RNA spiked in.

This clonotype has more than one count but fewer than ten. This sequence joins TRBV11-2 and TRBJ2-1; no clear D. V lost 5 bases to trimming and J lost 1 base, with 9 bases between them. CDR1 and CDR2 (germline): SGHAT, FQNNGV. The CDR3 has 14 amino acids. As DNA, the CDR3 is TGTGCCAGCAGCCCTGACGGATCCTACAATGAGCAGTTCTTC. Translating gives CASSPDGSYNEQFF.

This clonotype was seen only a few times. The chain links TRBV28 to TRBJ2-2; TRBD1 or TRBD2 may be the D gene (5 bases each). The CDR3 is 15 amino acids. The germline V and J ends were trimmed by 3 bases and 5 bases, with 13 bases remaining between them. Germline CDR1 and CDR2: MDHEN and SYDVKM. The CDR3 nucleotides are TGTGCCAGCAGTTTTGTAGAGTGGGGGACCGGGGAGCTGTTTTTT. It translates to CASSFVEWGTGELFF.

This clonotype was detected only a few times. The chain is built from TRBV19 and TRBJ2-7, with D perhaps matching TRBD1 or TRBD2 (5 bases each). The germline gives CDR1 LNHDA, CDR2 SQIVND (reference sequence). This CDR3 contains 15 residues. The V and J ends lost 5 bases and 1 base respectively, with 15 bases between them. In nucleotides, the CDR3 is TGTGCCAGTAGTTCGCCGGGGACGAGGTCCTACGAGCAGTACTTC. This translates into CASSSPGTRSYEQYF.

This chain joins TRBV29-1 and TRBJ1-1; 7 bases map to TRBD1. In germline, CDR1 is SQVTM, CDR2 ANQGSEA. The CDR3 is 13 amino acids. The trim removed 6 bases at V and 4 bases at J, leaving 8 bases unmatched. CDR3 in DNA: TGCAGCGTAGAGACAGGGTTAAGCACTGAAGCTTTCTTT. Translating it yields CSVETGLSTEAFF.

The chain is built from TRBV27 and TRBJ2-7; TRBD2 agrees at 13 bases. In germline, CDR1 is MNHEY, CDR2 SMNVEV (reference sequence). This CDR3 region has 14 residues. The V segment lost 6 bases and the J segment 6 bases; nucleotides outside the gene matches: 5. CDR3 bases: TGTGCCAGCAGCTGGACTAGCGGGAGCTCCGAGCAGTACTTC. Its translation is CASSWTSGSSEQYF.

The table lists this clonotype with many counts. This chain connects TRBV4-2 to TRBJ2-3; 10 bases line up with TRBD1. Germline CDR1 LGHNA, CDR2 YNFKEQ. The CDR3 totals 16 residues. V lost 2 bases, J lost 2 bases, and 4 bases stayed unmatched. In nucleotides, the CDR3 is TGTGCCAGCAGCCAACGGGACAGGGGCCTCACAGATACGCAGTATTTT. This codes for CASSQRDRGLTDTQYF.

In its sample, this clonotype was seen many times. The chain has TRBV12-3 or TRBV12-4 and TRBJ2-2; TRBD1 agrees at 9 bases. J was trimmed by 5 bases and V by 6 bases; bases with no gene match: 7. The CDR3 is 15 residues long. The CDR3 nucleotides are TGTGCCAGCAGACCCGGGACAGGGAGGACCGGGGAGCTGTTTTTT. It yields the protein CASRPGTGRTGELFF.

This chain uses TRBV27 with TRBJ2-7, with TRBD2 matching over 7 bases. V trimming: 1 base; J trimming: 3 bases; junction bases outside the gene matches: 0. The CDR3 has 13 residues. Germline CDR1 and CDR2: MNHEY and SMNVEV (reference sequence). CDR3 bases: TGTGCCAGCAGTTTATGGGGGGGCTACGAGCAGTACTTC. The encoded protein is CASSLWGGYEQYF.

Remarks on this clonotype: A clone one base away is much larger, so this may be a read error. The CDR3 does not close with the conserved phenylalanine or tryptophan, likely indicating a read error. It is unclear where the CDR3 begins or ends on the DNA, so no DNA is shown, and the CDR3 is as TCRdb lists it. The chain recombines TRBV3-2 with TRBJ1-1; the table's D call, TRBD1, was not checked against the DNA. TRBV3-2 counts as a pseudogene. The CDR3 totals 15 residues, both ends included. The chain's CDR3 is CASSQAQGFYTEAFL.

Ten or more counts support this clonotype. The CDR3 loop is CASSFRGFDEKLFF. The CDR3 coding sequence is TGTGCCAGCAGTTTCAGGGGCTTCGACGAAAAACTGTTTTTT. The chain is built from TRBV27 and TRBJ1-4, with D maybe TRBD1 (6 bases). This CDR3 comprises 14 residues. V was cut by 3 bases and J by 8 bases, with 13 bases left in between. Germline assignment: CDR1 MNHEY and CDR2 SMNVEV (reference sequence). Drawing the rest from reference TRBV27 and TRBJ1-4, the complete variable domain is EAQVTQNPRYLITVTGKKLTVTCSQNMNHEYMSWYRQDPGLGLRQIYYSMNVEVTDKGDVPEGYKVSRKEKRNFPLILESPSPNQTSLYFCASSFRGFDEKLFFGSGTQLSVL.

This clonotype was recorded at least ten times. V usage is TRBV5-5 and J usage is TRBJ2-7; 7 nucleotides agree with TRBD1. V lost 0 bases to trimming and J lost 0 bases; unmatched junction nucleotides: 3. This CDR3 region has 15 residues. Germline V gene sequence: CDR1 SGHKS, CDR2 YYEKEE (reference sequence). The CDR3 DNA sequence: TGTGCCAGCAGCTTGGCCCGGGACAGCTCCTACGAGCAGTACTTC. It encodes CASSLARDSSYEQYF. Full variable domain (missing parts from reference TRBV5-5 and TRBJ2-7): DAGVTQSPTHLIKTRGQQVTLRCSPISGHKSVSWYQQVLGQGPQFIFQYYEKEERGRGNFPDRFSARQFPNYSSELNVNALLLGDSALYLCASSLARDSSYEQYFGPGTRLTVT.

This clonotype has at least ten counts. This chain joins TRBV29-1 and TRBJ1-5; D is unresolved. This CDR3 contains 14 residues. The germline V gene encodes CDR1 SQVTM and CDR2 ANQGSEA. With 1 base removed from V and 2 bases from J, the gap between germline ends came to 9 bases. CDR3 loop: CSVEVGSGNQPQHF. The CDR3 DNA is TGCAGCGTTGAAGTCGGGAGCGGCAATCAGCCCCAGCATTTT.

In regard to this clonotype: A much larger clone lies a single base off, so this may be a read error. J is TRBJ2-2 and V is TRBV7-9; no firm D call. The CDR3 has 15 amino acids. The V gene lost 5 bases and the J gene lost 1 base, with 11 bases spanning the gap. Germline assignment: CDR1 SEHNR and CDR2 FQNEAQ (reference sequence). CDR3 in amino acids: CASSPVTKNTGELFF. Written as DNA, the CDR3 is TGTGCCAGCAGCCCTGTGACAAAGAACACCGGGGAGCTGTTTTTT.

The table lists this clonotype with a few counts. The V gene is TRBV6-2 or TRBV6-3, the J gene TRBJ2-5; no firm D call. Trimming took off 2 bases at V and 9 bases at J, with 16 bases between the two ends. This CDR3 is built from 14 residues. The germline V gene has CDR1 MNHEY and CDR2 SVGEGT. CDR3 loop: CASSYNTQLIPQYF. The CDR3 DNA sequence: TGTGCCAGCAGTTACAACACCCAGCTCATCCCCCAGTACTTC.

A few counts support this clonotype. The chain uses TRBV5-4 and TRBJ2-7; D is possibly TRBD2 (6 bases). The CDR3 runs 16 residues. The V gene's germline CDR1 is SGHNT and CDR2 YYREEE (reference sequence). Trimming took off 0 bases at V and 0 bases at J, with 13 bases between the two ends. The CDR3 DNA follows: TGTGCCAGCAGCTTGGCTGCTAGCGCGAGCTCCTACGAGCAGTACTTC. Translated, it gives CASSLAASASSYEQYF.

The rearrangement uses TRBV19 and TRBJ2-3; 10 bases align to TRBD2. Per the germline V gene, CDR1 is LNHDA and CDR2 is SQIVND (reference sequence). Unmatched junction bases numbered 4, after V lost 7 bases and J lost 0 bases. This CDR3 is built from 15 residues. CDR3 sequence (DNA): TGTGCCAGTACTCTGACTAGCGGGAGCACAGATACGCAGTATTTT. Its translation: CASTLTSGSTDTQYF.

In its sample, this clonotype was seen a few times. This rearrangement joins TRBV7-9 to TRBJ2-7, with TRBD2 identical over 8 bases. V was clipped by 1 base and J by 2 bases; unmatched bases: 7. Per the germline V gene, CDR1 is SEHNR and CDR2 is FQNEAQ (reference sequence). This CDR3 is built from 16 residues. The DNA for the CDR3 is TGTGCCAGCAGCTTAGGAGGCGGGAGGCCGACCTACGAGCAGTACTTC. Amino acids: CASSLGGGRPTYEQYF.

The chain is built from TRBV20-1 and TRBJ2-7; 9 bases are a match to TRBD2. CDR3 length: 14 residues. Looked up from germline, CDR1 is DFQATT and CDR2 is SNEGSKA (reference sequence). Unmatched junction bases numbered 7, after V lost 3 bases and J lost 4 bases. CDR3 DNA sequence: TGCAGTGCTAGTGCGCGGGGGGGCCCATACGAGCAGTACTTC. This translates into CSASARGGPYEQYF.

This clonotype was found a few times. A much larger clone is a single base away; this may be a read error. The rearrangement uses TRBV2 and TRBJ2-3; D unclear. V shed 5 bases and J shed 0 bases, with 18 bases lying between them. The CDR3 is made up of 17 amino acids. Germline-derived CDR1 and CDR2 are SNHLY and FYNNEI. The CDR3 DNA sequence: TGTGCCAGCAGTTTCACGACCCCGCCGACAAGCACAGATACGCAGTATTTT. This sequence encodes CASSFTTPPTSTDTQYF.

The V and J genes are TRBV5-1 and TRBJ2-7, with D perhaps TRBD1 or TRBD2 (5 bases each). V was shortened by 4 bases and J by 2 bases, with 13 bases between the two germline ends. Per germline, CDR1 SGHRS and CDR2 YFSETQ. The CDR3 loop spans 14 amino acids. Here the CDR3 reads CASSGGPGAYEQYF. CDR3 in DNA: TGCGCCAGCAGCGGGGGACCCGGAGCCTACGAGCAGTACTTC.

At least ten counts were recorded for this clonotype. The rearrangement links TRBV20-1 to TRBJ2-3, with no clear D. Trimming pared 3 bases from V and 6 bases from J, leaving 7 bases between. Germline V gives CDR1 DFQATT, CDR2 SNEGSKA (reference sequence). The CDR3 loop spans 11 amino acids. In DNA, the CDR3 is TGCAGTGCTAGGATCGTTGATACGCAGTATTTT. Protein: CSARIVDTQYF.

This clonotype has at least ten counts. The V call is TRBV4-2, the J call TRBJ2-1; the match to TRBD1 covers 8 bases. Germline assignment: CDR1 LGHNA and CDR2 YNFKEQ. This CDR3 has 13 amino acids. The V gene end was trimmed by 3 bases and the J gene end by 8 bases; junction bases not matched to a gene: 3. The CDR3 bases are TGTGCCAGCAGCCATGCGGACAGGGATGAGCAGTTCTTC. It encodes CASSHADRDEQFF.

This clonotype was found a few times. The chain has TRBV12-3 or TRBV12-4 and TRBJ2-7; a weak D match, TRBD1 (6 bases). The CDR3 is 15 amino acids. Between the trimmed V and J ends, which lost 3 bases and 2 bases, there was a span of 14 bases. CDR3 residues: CASSFSGESTYEQYF. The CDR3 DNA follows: TGTGCCAGCAGTTTTTCAGGGGAGTCGACCTACGAGCAGTACTTC.

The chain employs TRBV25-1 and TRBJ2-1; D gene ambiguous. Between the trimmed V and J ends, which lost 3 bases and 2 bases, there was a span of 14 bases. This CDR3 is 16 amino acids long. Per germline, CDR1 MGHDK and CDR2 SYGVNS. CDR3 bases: TGTGCCAGCAGTGATCTTGGTGGGGTAGCCTACAATGAGCAGTTCTTC. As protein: CASSDLGGVAYNEQFF. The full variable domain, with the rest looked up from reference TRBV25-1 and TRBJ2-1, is EADIYQTPRYLVIGTGKKITLECSQTMGHDKMYWYQQDPGMELHLIHYSYGVNSTEKGDLSSESTVSRIRTEHFPLTLESARPSHTSQYLCASSDLGGVAYNEQFFGPGTRLTVL.

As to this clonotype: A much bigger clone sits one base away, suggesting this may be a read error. CDR3 amino acids: CSASDEGSLGEQYF. The CDR3 bases are TGCAGTGCTAGCGATGAGGGGAGCTTGGGGGAGCAGTACTTC. The chain employs TRBV20-1 and TRBJ2-7; D may be TRBD1 or TRBD2 (5 bases each). The CDR3 contains 14 residues. In germline, CDR1 is DFQATT, CDR2 SNEGSKA (reference sequence). Trimming took off 3 bases at V and 7 bases at J, with 19 bases between the two ends.

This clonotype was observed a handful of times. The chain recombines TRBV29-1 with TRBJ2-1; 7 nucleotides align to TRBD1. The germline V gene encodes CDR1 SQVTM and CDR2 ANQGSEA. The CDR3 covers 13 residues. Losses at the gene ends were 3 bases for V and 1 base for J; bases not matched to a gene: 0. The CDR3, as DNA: TGCAGCGTTGAGACAGGGTCCTACAATGAGCAGTTCTTC. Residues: CSVETGSYNEQFF.

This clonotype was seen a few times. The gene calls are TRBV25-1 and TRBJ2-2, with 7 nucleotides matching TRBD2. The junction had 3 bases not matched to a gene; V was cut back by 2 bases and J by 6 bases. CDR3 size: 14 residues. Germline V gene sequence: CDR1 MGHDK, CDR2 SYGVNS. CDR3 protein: CASSETLAAGELFF. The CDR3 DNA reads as TGTGCCAGCAGTGAAACCCTAGCGGCCGGGGAGCTGTTTTTT.

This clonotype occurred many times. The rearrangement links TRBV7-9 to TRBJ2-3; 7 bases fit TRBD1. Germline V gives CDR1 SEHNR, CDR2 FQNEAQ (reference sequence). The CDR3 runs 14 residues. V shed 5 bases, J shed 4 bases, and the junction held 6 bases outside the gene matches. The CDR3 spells CASSNDREPDTQYF. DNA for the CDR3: TGTGCCAGCAGCAACGACAGGGAGCCAGATACGCAGTATTTT.

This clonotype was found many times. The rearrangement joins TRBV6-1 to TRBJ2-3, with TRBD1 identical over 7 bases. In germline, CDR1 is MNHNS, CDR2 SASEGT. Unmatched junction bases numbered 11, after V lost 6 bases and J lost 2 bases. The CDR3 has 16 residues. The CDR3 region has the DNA TGTGCCAGCAGGGCCCACCGGGACAGACCCACAGATACGCAGTATTTT. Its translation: CASRAHRDRPTDTQYF.